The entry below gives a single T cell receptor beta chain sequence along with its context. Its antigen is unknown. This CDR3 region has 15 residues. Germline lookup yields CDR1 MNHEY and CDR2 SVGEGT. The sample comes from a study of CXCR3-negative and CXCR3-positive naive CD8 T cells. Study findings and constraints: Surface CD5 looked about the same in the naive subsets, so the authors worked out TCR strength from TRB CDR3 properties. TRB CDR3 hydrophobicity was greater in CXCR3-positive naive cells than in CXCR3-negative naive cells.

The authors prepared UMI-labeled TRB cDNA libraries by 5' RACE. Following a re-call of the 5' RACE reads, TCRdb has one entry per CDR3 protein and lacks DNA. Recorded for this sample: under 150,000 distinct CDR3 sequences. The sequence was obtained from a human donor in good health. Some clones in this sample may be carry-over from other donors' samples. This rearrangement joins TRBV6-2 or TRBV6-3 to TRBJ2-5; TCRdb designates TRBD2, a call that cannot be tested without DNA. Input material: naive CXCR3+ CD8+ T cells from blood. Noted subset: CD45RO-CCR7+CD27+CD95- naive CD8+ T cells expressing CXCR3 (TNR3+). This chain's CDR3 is CASSYSRQGQETQYF.